A selection of T cell receptor beta chains follows, all from one sample in a study of cytomegalovirus exposure and HLA in healthy donors. Assay: immunoSEQ multiplex PCR; the TCRdb copy retains only in-frame clones and omits some. The sample shows 150,000 to 200,000 clones, 75% to 85% of them seen only once. Sequencing was done on a sample of PBMCs. The receptor source for this set is a woman aged 45-65 years in good health and CMV-seropositive. Both conserved end residues are part of each CDR3. The order of the fields is J gene, V gene, D gene, clone size, CDR3 DNA, CDR3 protein. D genes are given only for firm matches. Size is omitted from some rows. Given values are once, few, many or a class for expanded clones.

TRBJ2-5 TRBV15 . once TGTGCCACCAGCAGAGATACAGGGCCGATGAGGGAGACCCAGTACTTC CATSRDTGPMRETQYF
TRBJ1-1 TRBV9 TRBD1 . TGTGCCAGCAGCGTAGGTGGGACAGGGGGTGGGAGCACTGAAGCTTTCTTT CASSVGGTGGGSTEAFF
TRBJ1-2 TRBV6-1 TRBD1 . TGTGCCAGCAGGGACAGGGGCTACTATGGCTACACCTTC CASRDRGYYGYTF
TRBJ2-1 TRBV7-9 TRBD2 . TGTGCCAGCAGCACGGGACTAGCGGGGGGATGGAATGAGCAGTTCTTC CASSTGLAGGWNEQFF
TRBJ2-7 TRBV7-9 . . TGTGCCAGCAGCTTAGGCATAGCCTACGAGCAGTACTTC CASSLGIAYEQYF
TRBJ1-5 TRBV27 TRBD1 . TGTGCCAGCAAACGGGACAGGGTTCCCAATCAGCCCCAGCATTTT CASKRDRVPNQPQHF
TRBJ2-5 TRBV5-1 TRBD1 . TGCGCCAGCAGCTTGGGGGACAGGGGAGGGCGAGAGACCCAGTACTTC CASSLGDRGGRETQYF
TRBJ2-5 TRBV29-1 . . TGCAGCGTTGGCGGGGCGGAGACCCAGTACTTC CSVGGAETQYF
TRBJ2-5 TRBV5-6 TRBD1 . TGTGCCAGCAGTAGGGGACAGGGAGTTTTAGAGACCCAGTACTTC CASSRGQGVLETQYF
TRBJ2-5 TRBV27 . . TGTGCCACTAAAAGTAGGGGGGGGGCCTTAGGGGAGACCCAGTACTTC CATKSRGGALGETQYF
TRBJ2-7 TRBV5-1 TRBD1 few TGCGCCAGCAGCTTGGAGGCACAGGGGAGCCCCTACGAGCAGTACTTC CASSLEAQGSPYEQYF
TRBJ2-5 TRBV6-6 . . TGTGCCAGCAGTATACGAGGGAGGGGGTGGGAGACCCAGTACTTC CASSIRGRGWETQYF